The rows below give T cell receptor beta chains drawn from one sample of a study of blood T cell repertoires in COVID-19. TCRdb's copy holds only in-frame clones and misses some; the assay was immunoSEQ multiplex PCR. The data hold 250,000 to 350,000 clones, with around nine tenths observed a single time. The sequenced sample consisted of peripheral blood. These receptors originate from a woman between 70 and 85 years old with COVID-19, enrolled during active disease. CDR3s include the opening cysteine and the closing phenylalanine or tryptophan. Fields, in order: V gene, CDR3 length, CDR3 protein.

v_gene: TRBV5-1; len: 14; CDR3aa: CASSTGQGAYGYTF
v_gene: TRBV5-1; len: 16; CDR3aa: CASSLTGVGMNTEAFF
v_gene: TRBV7-2; len: 14; CDR3aa: CASSFGTQGEKLFF
v_gene: TRBV4-3; len: 13; CDR3aa: CASSQESAGQAFF
v_gene: TRBV29-1; len: 17; CDR3aa: CSVEMKYPGTGVYGYTF
v_gene: TRBV24-1; len: 14; CDR3aa: CATSEQGGTDTQYF
v_gene: TRBV15; len: 15; CDR3aa: CATSGRQGPHYEQYF
v_gene: TRBV7-2; len: 16; CDR3aa: CASSLASGRAPYEQYF
v_gene: TRBV27; len: 12; CDR3aa: CASRGSSYEQYF
v_gene: TRBV11-1; len: 15; CDR3aa: CASSQHRGQEETQYF
v_gene: TRBV28; len: 14; CDR3aa: CASSPPFRGYGYTF
v_gene: TRBV7-9; len: 16; CDR3aa: CASSPSGGVAKNIQYF
v_gene: TRBV29-1; len: 16; CDR3aa: CSVEDKWEQANTEAFF
v_gene: TRBV2; len: 14; CDR3aa: CASKPSSYNSPLHF
v_gene: TRBV9; len: 15; CDR3aa: CASSVEGERANVLTF
v_gene: TRBV6-5; len: 16; CDR3aa: CASSSSNLKRADTQYF
v_gene: TRBV19; len: 14; CDR3aa: CASTNPLTGGGYTF